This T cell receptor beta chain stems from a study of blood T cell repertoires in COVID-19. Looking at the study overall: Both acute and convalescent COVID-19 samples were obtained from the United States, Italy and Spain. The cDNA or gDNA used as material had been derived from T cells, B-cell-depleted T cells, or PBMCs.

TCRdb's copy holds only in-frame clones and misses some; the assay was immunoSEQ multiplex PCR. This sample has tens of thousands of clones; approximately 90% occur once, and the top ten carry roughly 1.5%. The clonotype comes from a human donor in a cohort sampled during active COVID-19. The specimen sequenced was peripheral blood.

CDR3 loop: CATSYPPGGGTYNEQFF. CDR3 bases: TGTGCCACCAGCTATCCTCCGGGGGGTGGGACCTACAATGAGCAGTTCTTC. J is TRBJ2-1 and V is TRBV15; 7 bases match TRBD2. J was trimmed by 2 bases and V by 5 bases; bases with no gene match: 12. This CDR3 contains 17 residues. Per germline, CDR1 LNHNV and CDR2 YYDKDF (reference sequence).